This is a list of T cell receptor beta chains from one sample in a study of blood T cells in healthy people across ages. TCRdb recomputed calls from the 5' RACE reads with MiXCR, one row per CDR3 protein. This table holds 600,000 to 1,000,000 distinct CDR3 sequences, 20% to 25% found once. These data were also filed under a second study, of T cells of mothers and their children.

Sequenced material: blood. Receptor source: a boy between 5 and 17 years old in good health. The CDR3 runs from the conserved cysteine through the conserved F or W. Each record gives: clone size, J gene, V gene, D gene, CDR3 DNA, CDR3 protein. The D gene is left open where the match is weak. Clone sizes are given selectively: once, few, many, or a class where the clone is expanded.

few	TRBJ2-1	TRBV5-1	-	TGCGCCAGCAGCCCCGGTGGGGGACCATTATACAATGAGCAGTTCTTC	CASSPGGGPLYNEQFF
few	TRBJ2-2	TRBV7-9	-	TGTGCCAGCAGCTACACGACAGGGCGGGAACCCGGGGAGCTGTTTTTT	CASSYTTGREPGELFF
few	TRBJ2-5	TRBV7-2	TRBD1	TGTGCCAGCAGCTTAGAAGGACAGGGACGGGAGACCCAGTACTTC	CASSLEGQGRETQYF
-	TRBJ1-1	TRBV20-1	-	TGCAGTGCTAAGGTGGGTGTGAACACTGAAGCTCTCTTT	CSAKVGVNTEALF
-	TRBJ2-1	TRBV5-6	-	TGTGCCAGCAGTACGGACCCCCGTGCGGTCCATGAGCAGTTCTTC	CASSTDPRAVHEQFF
-	TRBJ2-4	TRBV28	-	TGTGCCAGCTCCAGGCAGGGTGCGGCCAAAAACATTCAGTACTTC	CASSRQGAAKNIQYF
-	TRBJ2-5	TRBV6-2/TRBV6-3	-	TGTGCCAGCGAGACCCGACTAGACCAAGAGACCCAGTACTTC	CASETRLDQETQYF
-	TRBJ2-6	TRBV2	-	TGTGCCAGCGGGAGACAGGAGCCCGGCGCCAACGTCCTGACTTTC	CASGRQEPGANVLTF
-	TRBJ2-5	TRBV19	TRBD1	TGTGCCAGTAGTACGCGCAGGGGGACCCAAGAGACCCAGTACTTC	CASSTRRGTQETQYF
few	TRBJ2-1	TRBV5-6	-	TGTGCCAGTAAGGGAGGCCGGGACCTGACCCATGAGCAGTTCTTC	CASKGGRDLTHEQFF
few	TRBJ2-6	TRBV12-3/TRBV12-4	TRBD1	TGTGCCAGCAGATCCTCCGACAGGGGCCTATTCTACTCTGGGGCCAACGTCCTGACTTTC	CASRSSDRGLFYSGANVLTF
few	TRBJ2-7	TRBV5-1	TRBD2	TGCGCCAGCAAATTTGGACTAGCGGGAGGGCCAAGTAGCTACGAGCAGTACTTC	CASKFGLAGGPSSYEQYF
-	TRBJ2-3	TRBV9	-	TGTGCCAGCAGCGTAGCCTCGGGGTGGGATTCAGATACGCAGTATTTT	CASSVASGWDSDTQYF
-	TRBJ1-1	TRBV12-3/TRBV12-4	TRBD1	TGTGCCAGCAGCCCGGGACAGGGGGAGGTTGAAGCTTTCTTT	CASSPGQGEVEAFF
once	TRBJ2-1	TRBV7-2	-	TGTGCCAGCAGTCGTAATCCGGGACTCACTATAACCAGCAATAATGAGCAGTTCTTC	CASSRNPGLTITSNNEQFF
-	TRBJ2-2	TRBV5-6	-	TGTGCCAGCAGCTTGGCCGGAAAGGCCGGGGAGCTGTTTTTT	CASSLAGKAGELFF
-	TRBJ2-7	TRBV7-8	TRBD1	TGTGCCAGCAGCCCGGACAGGGCGAAGTACGAGCAGTACTTC	CASSPDRAKYEQYF
few	TRBJ1-1	TRBV15	-	TGTGCCACCAGCAGTGAGACAGGAGCTTACACTGAAGCTTTCTTT	CATSSETGAYTEAFF
few	TRBJ2-3	TRBV4-3	TRBD2	TGCGCCAGCAGCCCAGACGGGGGGAGCTCAGATACGCAGTATTTT	CASSPDGGSSDTQYF
many	TRBJ2-7	TRBV4-1	TRBD2	TGCGCCAGCAGCCAAGACCCACGTTGGGGGGGATCCTACGAGCAGTACTTC	CASSQDPRWGGSYEQYF
few	TRBJ2-5	TRBV15	-	TGTACCACCAGCAGAGTTGTAGTAGCAGAGACCCAGTACTTC	CTTSRVVVAETQYF
few	TRBJ2-1	TRBV7-9	-	TGTGCCAGCAGCTTTCTTGGAAGGGGCCCTTCTAGCTCCTACAATGAGCAGTTCTTC	CASSFLGRGPSSSYNEQFF
few	TRBJ1-3	TRBV20-1	TRBD1	TGCAGTGCTAGAGGACAGGGGGCAAACACCATATATTTT	CSARGQGANTIYF
-	TRBJ1-6	TRBV2	TRBD1	TGTGCCAGCAGTGAAGGGCGACAGGGGAGGAAGGGACCCCTCCACTTT	CASSEGRQGRKGPLHF
-	TRBJ2-7	TRBV28	-	TGTGCCAGCAGCCTGAGGGTACCCTCCTACGAGCAGTACTTC	CASSLRVPSYEQYF
few	TRBJ2-5	TRBV6-5	-	TGTGCCAGTGGGGCCAGGGATACCGGGGAGACCCAGTACTTC	CASGARDTGETQYF
-	TRBJ2-5	TRBV7-2	-	TGTGCCAGCACTTTAGGGTCCACGGGGGAGACCCAGTACTTC	CASTLGSTGETQYF
few	TRBJ2-2	TRBV29-1	-	TGCAGCGCTACCAACAGGGCCTACACCGGGGAGCTGCTTTTT	CSATNRAYTGELLF
-	TRBJ1-5	TRBV6-1	-	TGTGCCAGCAGTGATCTTGACCTGAGACAGCCCCAGCATTTT	CASSDLDLRQPQHF
-	TRBJ2-1	TRBV20-1	TRBD1	TGCAGTGCTTTCAAGACAGGGCGCAATGAGCAGTTCTTC	CSAFKTGRNEQFF
few	TRBJ2-1	TRBV24-1	TRBD2	TGTGCCACCAGTGACGGGGGGGGGACTAGCGAAAAGCAGTTCTTC	CATSDGGGTSEKQFF
many	TRBJ2-7	TRBV7-9	TRBD2	TGTGCCAGCAGCCCGCGACTAGCGGGAACTTCCTACGAGCAGTACTTC	CASSPRLAGTSYEQYF
-	TRBJ2-1	TRBV13	TRBD2	TGTGCCAGCAGCTTAGGCGTACTAGCGGGAGATGTACGGAATGAGCAGTTCTTC	CASSLGVLAGDVRNEQFF
-	TRBJ1-3	TRBV3-1	-	TGTGCCAGCAGCCATCCGTACTTAAACACCATATATTTT	CASSHPYLNTIYF
-	TRBJ1-1	TRBV29-1	TRBD1	TGCAGCGCCGGGAGACAGGGGGGCACTGAAGCTTTCTTT	CSAGRQGGTEAFF
-	TRBJ1-2	TRBV25-1	-	TGTGCCAGCAACTCAAGGGGAGCTGGAGCTGGCTACACCTTC	CASNSRGAGAGYTF
-	TRBJ1-2	TRBV10-3	-	TGTGCCATCAGTGAGTCCCCCAGGGTGATCTATGGCTACACCTTC	CAISESPRVIYGYTF
few	TRBJ2-7	TRBV10-2	TRBD2	TGCGCCAGCCGTGGACTAGCGGGAACTAACTCCTACGAGCAGTACTTC	CASRGLAGTNSYEQYF
-	TRBJ1-1	TRBV29-1	-	TGCAGCGTTGATTTGGAAAACCAAGCTTTCTTT	CSVDLENQAFF
few	TRBJ2-5	TRBV4-3	-	TGCGCCAGCAGCCAACCCCCGAGCGGGACCCAGTACTTC	CASSQPPSGTQYF
many	TRBJ1-4	TRBV5-5	TRBD1	TGTGCCAGCAGCCCCGGGACAGTTAATGAAAAACTGTTTTTT	CASSPGTVNEKLFF
few	TRBJ2-1	TRBV13	TRBD2	TGTGCCAGCAGCCTGCTGGGGGGGGATGAGCAGTTCTTC	CASSLLGGDEQFF
-	TRBJ2-7	TRBV6-1	-	TGTGCCAGCAGTGACAGGGTCAGGTTAGTGTACGAGCAGTACTTC	CASSDRVRLVYEQYF
few	TRBJ2-1	TRBV6-1	TRBD2	TGTGCCAGCAGCCAAATAGGACTAGCGGATTACAATGAGCAGTTCTTC	CASSQIGLADYNEQFF
few	TRBJ2-1	TRBV16	-	TGTGCCAGCAGCCCCACCCCGGGGGTCTATGAGCAGTTCTTC	CASSPTPGVYEQFF